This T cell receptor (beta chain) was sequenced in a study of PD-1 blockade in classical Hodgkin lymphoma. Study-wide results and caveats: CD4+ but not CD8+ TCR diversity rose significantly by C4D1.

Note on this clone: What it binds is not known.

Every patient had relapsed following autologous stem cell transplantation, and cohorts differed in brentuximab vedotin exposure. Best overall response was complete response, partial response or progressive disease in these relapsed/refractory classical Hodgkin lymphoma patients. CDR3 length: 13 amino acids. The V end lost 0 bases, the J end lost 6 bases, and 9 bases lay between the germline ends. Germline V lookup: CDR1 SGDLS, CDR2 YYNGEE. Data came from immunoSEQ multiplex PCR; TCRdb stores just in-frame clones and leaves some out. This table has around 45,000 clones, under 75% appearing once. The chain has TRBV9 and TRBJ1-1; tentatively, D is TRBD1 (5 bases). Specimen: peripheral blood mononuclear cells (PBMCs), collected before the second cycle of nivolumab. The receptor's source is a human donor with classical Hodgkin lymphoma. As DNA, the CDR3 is TGTGCCAGCAGCGTAGCCCCGGGGCCTGAAGCTTTCTTT. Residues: CASSVAPGPEAFF.